The sequence of this T cell receptor (beta chain) was determined in a study of blood T cells in healthy people across ages. Overall study findings and caveats: Long-lived donors carried more naive CD4+ cells and greater diversity than aged donors.

Total RNA, at least 6 micrograms per sample, was extracted from PBMCs. CDR3 length equals 15 residues. A second about 7 to 12 cycle PCR used barcoded and J-beta primers. MiXCR was run by TCRdb on the 5' RACE reads, yielding one entry per CDR3 protein. This table holds hundreds of thousands of distinct CDR3 sequences, about 30% found once. This clonotype was seen only once. Its antigen is unidentified. The junction departs from the called germline gene at one end, perhaps through a read error. This receptor was taken from a woman of 80 years or more in good health. The chain has TRBV12-3 or TRBV12-4 and TRBJ2-3; D call uncertain. The sample comprised blood. This CDR3 is CASSLADSSTDAQYF. The DNA for the CDR3 is TGTGCCAGCAGTTTAGCCGATTCGAGCACAGATGCGCAGTATTTT.